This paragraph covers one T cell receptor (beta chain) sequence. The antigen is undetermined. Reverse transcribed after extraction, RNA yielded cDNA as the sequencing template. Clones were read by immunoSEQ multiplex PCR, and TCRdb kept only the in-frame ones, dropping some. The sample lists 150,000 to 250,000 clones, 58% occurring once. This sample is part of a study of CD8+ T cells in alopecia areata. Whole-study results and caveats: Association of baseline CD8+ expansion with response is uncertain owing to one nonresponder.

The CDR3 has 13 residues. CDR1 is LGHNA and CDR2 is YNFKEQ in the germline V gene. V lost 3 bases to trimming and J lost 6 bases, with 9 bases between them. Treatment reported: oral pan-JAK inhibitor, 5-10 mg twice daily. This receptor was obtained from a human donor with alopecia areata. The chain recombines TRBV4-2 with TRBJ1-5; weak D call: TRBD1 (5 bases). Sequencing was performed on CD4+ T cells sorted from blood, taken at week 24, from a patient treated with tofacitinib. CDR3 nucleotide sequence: TGTGCCAGCAGCCATGGGGGTTTTCAGCCCCAGCATTTT. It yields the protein CASSHGGFQPQHF.